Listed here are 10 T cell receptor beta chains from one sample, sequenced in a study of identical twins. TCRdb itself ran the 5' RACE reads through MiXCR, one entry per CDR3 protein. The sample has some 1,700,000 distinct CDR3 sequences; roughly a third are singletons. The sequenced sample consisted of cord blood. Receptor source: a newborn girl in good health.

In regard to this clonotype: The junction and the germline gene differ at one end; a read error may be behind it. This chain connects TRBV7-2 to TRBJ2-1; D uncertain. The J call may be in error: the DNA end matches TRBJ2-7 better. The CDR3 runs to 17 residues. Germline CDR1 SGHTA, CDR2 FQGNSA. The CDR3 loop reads CANSPSDVGSSYNEQYF. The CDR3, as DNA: TGTGCCAACAGCCCGAGTGACGTGGGTAGCTCCTACAATGAGCAGTACTTC.

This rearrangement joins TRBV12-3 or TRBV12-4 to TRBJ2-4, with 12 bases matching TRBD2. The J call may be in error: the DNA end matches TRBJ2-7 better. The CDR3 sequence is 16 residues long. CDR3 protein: CASRHRTSGATYEQYF. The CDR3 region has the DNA TGTGCCAGCAGACACCGGACTAGCGGGGCGACCTACGAGCAGTACTTC.

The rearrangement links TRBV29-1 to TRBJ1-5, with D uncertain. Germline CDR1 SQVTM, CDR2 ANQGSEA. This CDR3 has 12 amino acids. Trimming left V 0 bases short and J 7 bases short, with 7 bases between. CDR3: CSVEEGGQPQHF. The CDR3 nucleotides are TGCAGCGTTGAAGAGGGTGGGCAGCCCCAGCATTTT.

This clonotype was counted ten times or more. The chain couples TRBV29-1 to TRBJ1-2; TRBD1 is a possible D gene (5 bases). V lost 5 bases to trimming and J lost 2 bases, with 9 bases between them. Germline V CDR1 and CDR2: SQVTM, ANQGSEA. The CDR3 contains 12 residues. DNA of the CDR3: TGCAGCGTTCACAGGCGGAACTATGGCTACACCTTC. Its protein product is CSVHRRNYGYTF.

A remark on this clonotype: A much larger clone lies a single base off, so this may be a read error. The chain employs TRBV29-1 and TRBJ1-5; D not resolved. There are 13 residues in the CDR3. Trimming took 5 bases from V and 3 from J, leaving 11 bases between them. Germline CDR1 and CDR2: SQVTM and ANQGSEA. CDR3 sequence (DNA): TGCAGCGTTTGGGAGGGAAACAATCAGCCCCAGCATTTT. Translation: CSVWEGNNQPQHF.

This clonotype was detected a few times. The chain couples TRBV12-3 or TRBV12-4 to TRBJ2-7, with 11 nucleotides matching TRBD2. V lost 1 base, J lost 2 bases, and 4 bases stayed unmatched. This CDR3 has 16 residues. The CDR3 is CASSLELTSGAYEQYF. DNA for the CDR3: TGTGCCAGCAGTTTAGAGCTGACTAGCGGGGCCTACGAGCAGTACTTC.

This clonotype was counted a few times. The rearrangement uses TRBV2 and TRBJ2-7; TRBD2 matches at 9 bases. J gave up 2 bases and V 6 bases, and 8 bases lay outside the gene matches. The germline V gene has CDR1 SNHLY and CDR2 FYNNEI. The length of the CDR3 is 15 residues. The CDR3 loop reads CASRPQRGATYEQYF. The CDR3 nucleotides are TGTGCCAGCAGGCCCCAGCGGGGGGCGACCTACGAGCAGTACTTC.

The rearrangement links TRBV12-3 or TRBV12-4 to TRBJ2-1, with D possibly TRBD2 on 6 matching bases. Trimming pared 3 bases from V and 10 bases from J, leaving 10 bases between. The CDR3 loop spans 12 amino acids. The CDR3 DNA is TGTGCCAGCAGTTTTATAGCGGAAGAGCAGTTCTTC. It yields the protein CASSFIAEEQFF.

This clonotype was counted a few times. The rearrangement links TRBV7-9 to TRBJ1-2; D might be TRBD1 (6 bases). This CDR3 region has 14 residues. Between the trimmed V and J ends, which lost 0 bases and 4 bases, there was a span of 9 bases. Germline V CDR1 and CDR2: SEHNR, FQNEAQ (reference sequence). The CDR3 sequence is CASSLAGDIYGYTF. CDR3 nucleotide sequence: TGTGCCAGCAGCTTAGCGGGGGACATCTATGGCTACACCTTC.

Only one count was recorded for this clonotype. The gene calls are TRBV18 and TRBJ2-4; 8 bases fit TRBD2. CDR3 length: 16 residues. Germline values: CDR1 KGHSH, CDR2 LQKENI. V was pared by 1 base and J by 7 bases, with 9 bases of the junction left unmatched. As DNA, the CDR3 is TGTGCCAGCTCACCACTCGCCTGGACTAGCAGCAACATTCAGTACTTC. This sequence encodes CASSPLAWTSSNIQYF.